This T cell receptor (beta chain) emerged from a study of T cells after yellow fever vaccination. Study-level points and caveats: In FACS-sorted repertoires, abundant clonotypes from the bulk population could appear as contaminants.

With 6 bases clipped from V and 5 bases from J, the junction kept 1 base outside the gene matches. The CDR3 covers 12 residues. Per germline, CDR1 KGHSH and CDR2 LQKENI. TCRdb reprocessed the 5' RACE reads with MiXCR, giving one entry per CDR3 protein. The sample carries 300,000 to 400,000 distinct CDR3 sequences, 7.5% to 9% recorded once. In its sample, this clonotype was seen many times. Its antigen is not known. The sequence came from a man younger than 35 who received the YFV17D yellow fever vaccine. The chain links TRBV18 to TRBJ2-1, with 7 bases lining up with TRBD1. The source material was PBMCs, sampled on the day of the first yellow fever vaccination. CDR3 amino acids: CASSDRDNEQFF. CDR3 nucleotide sequence: TGTGCCAGCTCTGACAGGGACAATGAGCAGTTCTTC.